This TCR beta chain was recovered during a study of T cells and copy number aberrations in small-cell lung cancer. Concerning this clone itself: The target antigen is unknown.

This CDR3 has 14 residues. Per germline, CDR1 SGDLS and CDR2 YYNGEE. Trimming removed 3 bases from V and 4 bases from J, with 14 bases in between. Findings and limits, study-wide: Sequencing artifacts are a known risk, since all specimens were formalin-fixed paraffin-embedded. The study's sample size was small, so findings need validation.

TCRdb keeps only in-frame clones here, not all; method: immunoSEQ multiplex PCR. The repertoire includes a few thousand clones, approximately 82% of them detected once, and roughly a tenth sits in the top ten. All donors were smokers or heavy second-hand smokers. The V gene is TRBV9, the J gene TRBJ2-7, with a weak D call TRBD2 (7 bases). This TCR came from a man in his 70s with small cell lung cancer. Sequencing was done on a sample of normal tissue next to the tumor. The DNA of the CDR3 is TGTGCCAGCAGCGAGGGGGGGGAAGGGTACGAGCAGTACTTC. Encoded protein: CASSEGGEGYEQYF.